The subject of this entry is one T cell receptor beta chain. The source of the sample is a study of OX40 agonist ivuxolimab in advanced cancers. Using immunoSEQ multiplex PCR, the repertoire was profiled, and TCRdb retains in-frame clones only, with some absent. Here the sample spans under 25,000 clones, 74% being singletons. Specimen: CD4+ or CD8+ T cells sorted from blood, collected in a trial of the OX40 agonist ivuxolimab. The clonotype originates from an adult with an advanced solid tumor such as melanoma, head and neck, liver or kidney cancer.

The CDR3 is CASSLAVGGGTDTQYF. The DNA of the CDR3 is TGTGCCAGCAGCTTGGCCGTGGGCGGGGGCACAGATACGCAGTATTTT. This sequence joins TRBV5-6 and TRBJ2-3; perhaps TRBD2 as D (6 bases). The CDR3 is made up of 16 amino acids. Trimming took off 0 bases at V and 1 base at J, with 12 bases between the two ends. Germline values: CDR1 SGHDT, CDR2 YYEEEE.